The next 17 T cell receptor beta chains were all read from a single sample in a study of preoperative IRX-2 immunotherapy in early breast cancer. The method was immunoSEQ multiplex PCR; TCRdb's version includes in-frame clones alone and lacks a portion of them. Among fewer than 40,000 clones, around 92% were seen once, and the ten largest hold 1.6%. This sample's treatment: preoperative locoregional IRX-2 cytokine immunotherapy. The source material was tumor tissue, sampled after IRX-2 immunotherapy. The receptors come from a human donor with breast cancer.

The count of this clone is one. The chain recombines TRBV11-3 with TRBJ2-2, with TRBD2 as a possible D gene (6 bases). Trimming took off 3 bases at V and 6 bases at J, with 20 bases between the two ends. The CDR3 totals 17 residues. The germline V gene encodes CDR1 SGHNT and CDR2 YENEEA. The CDR3, as DNA: TGTGCCAGCAGCTTTGGGGGAGGAGGGACTCGAGCCGGGGAGCTGTTTTTT. Amino acids: CASSFGGGGTRAGELFF. The complete variable domain, with remaining parts taken from reference TRBV11-3 and TRBJ2-2, reads EAGVVQSPRYKIIEKKQPVAFWCNPISGHNTLYWYLQNLGQGPELLIRYENEEAVDDSQLPKDRFSAERLKGVDSTLKIQPAELGDSAVYLCASSFGGGGTRAGELFFGEGSRLTVL.

This clone was seen just once. This rearrangement joins TRBV5-1 to TRBJ2-1, with TRBD1 identical over 7 bases. Germline V gene data show CDR1 as SGHRS and CDR2 as YFSETQ. The CDR3 loop spans 14 amino acids. V was clipped by 5 bases and J by 3 bases; unmatched bases: 5. The CDR3 region has the DNA TGCGCCAGCAGGGGGCAGGGGGTCTACAATGAGCAGTTCTTC. Translating it yields CASRGQGVYNEQFF.

The rearrangement joins TRBV6-8 to TRBJ1-1; D possibly corresponds to TRBD1 (5 bases). The CDR3 extends over 15 amino acids. Deletions cut 6 bases from V and 5 bases from J, with 19 bases between. CDR1 and CDR2 from the germline V gene are MNHGY and SAAAGT. The DNA of the CDR3 is TGTGCCAGCAGAATGTTAGAGGGGCGCAGGACTGAAGCTTTCTTT. Protein sequence: CASRMLEGRRTEAFF.

The chain employs TRBV28 and TRBJ1-2; D perhaps matches TRBD1 (6 bases). V lost 6 bases and J 7 bases, leaving 12 bases between the germline ends. The CDR3 has 12 amino acids. The germline V gene encodes CDR1 MDHEN and CDR2 SYDVKM. The CDR3 is CASRGTISGYTF. CDR3 DNA sequence: TGTGCCAGCAGGGGGACAATCTCTGGCTACACCTTC.

This clone appeared a few times. The chain uses TRBV7-2 and TRBJ2-2; no reliable D call. V was pared by 4 bases and J by 0 bases, with 3 bases between. Looked up from germline, CDR1 is SGHTA and CDR2 is FQGNSA. The CDR3 totals 13 residues. The CDR3 sequence is CASSYTNTGELFF. For the CDR3, the DNA is TGTGCCAGCAGCTACACGAACACCGGGGAGCTGTTTTTT. Variable domain in full (rest from reference TRBV7-2 and TRBJ2-2): GAGVSQSPSNKVTEKGKDVELRCDPISGHTALYWYRQSLGQGLEFLIYFQGNSAPDKSGLPSDRFSAERTGGSVSTLTIQRTQQEDSAVYLCASSYTNTGELFFGEGSRLTVL.

V gene TRBV19 combines with J gene TRBJ1-2; 9 bases are shared with TRBD1. The CDR3 is made up of 17 amino acids. Trimming took 5 bases from V and 7 from J; bases not matched to a gene: 17. From germline, CDR1 is LNHDA and CDR2 SQIVND (reference sequence). DNA of the CDR3: TGTGCCAGTAGTTATGAAAGGGAGACAGGGGGATTCGTTGGCTACACCTTC. It is translated as CASSYERETGGFVGYTF. The whole variable domain, remainder taken from reference TRBV19 and TRBJ1-2, is DGGITQSPKYLFRKEGQNVTLSCEQNLNHDAMYWYRQDPGQGLRLIYYSQIVNDFQKGDIAEGYSVSREKKESFPLTVTSAQKNPTAFYLCASSYERETGGFVGYTFGSGTRLTVV.

The CDR3 protein is CASSLVAGPQHGYTF. The DNA for the CDR3 is TGCGCCAGCAGCTTGGTGGCAGGGCCGCAGCATGGCTACACCTTC. The chain is built from TRBV5-1 and TRBJ1-2, with a weak D call TRBD1 (5 bases). Trimming shortened V by 0 bases and J by 6 bases, and 15 bases separated the two germline ends. This CDR3 region has 15 residues. Germline CDR1 and CDR2: SGHRS and YFSETQ.

The chain joins TRBV10-2 to TRBJ2-7, with D possibly matching TRBD1 (6 bases). V was shortened by 6 bases and J by 4 bases, with 13 bases between the two germline ends. The CDR3 consists of 13 residues. Germline V gives CDR1 WSHSY, CDR2 SAAADI. DNA for the CDR3: TGCGCCAGCAGGGCAGGGGTTCCGTACGAGCAGTACTTC. Translating it yields CASRAGVPYEQYF.

The chain recombines TRBV6-8 with TRBJ2-6; the D gene is possibly TRBD2 (7 bases). CDR1 is MNHGY, CDR2 SAAAGT, per germline. V lost 5 bases to trimming and J lost 2 bases, with 13 bases between them. This CDR3 is built from 16 residues. CDR3 nucleotide sequence: TGTGCCAGCAGTCCCCTGGGGGGGCCTGGGGCCAACGTCCTGACTTTC. Its protein is CASSPLGGPGANVLTF.

V and J are TRBV11-3 and TRBJ2-3; possibly TRBD1 or TRBD2 for D (6 bases each). CDR3 size: 14 residues. The V and J ends lost 0 bases and 6 bases respectively, with 10 bases between them. Germline V gene data show CDR1 as SGHNT and CDR2 as YENEEA. CDR3 in amino acids: CASSLDGGPDTQYF. In DNA form, the CDR3 reads TGTGCCAGCAGCTTAGACGGGGGCCCGGATACGCAGTATTTT.

This clone was picked up one time. This sequence joins TRBV7-1 and TRBJ1-1; D gene uncertain. TRBV7-1 is an ORF for which the function is uncertain. CDR3 length: 13 residues. With 5 bases removed from V and 1 base from J, the gap between germline ends came to 8 bases. The DNA of the CDR3 is TGTGCCAGCAGCCGTCATGGGAACACTGAAGCTTTCTTT. Translating it yields CASSRHGNTEAFF.

This chain joins TRBV27 and TRBJ2-4; 8 positions agree with TRBD2. Trimming removed 0 bases from V and 0 bases from J; junction bases left unmatched: 4. CDR1 is MNHEY, CDR2 SMNVEV, per germline (reference sequence). CDR3 length: 17 amino acids. CDR3 nucleotide sequence: TGTGCCAGCAGTTTATCGAGGCTAGCGGGAGCCAAAAACATTCAGTACTTC. This gives the protein CASSLSRLAGAKNIQYF.

This chain connects TRBV6-8 to TRBJ1-2; 8 bases are shared with TRBD1. Germline V lookup: CDR1 MNHGY, CDR2 SAAAGT. CDR3 size: 17 residues. The V segment lost 7 bases and the J segment 0 bases; nucleotides outside the gene matches: 13. The DNA of the CDR3 is TGTGCCAGCACAATGAAAGGGGACAGGCCTACTAACTATGGCTACACCTTC. As protein: CASTMKGDRPTNYGYTF.

This clone was seen just once. The V and J genes are TRBV11-3 and TRBJ1-2, with 10 positions matching TRBD1. CDR3 length equals 14 residues. From germline, CDR1 is SGHNT and CDR2 YENEEA. V shed 5 bases, J shed 6 bases, and the junction held 6 bases outside the gene matches. CDR3 in amino acids: CASSARQGADGYTF. The CDR3 DNA is TGTGCCAGCAGCGCACGACAGGGGGCGGATGGCTACACCTTC.

The V and J genes are TRBV6-8 and TRBJ1-1; no definite D call. Germline CDR1 reads MNHGY; CDR2 reads SAAAGT. The V and J ends lost 8 bases and 2 bases respectively, with 9 bases between them. This CDR3 has 12 residues. The CDR3 region is CASETINTEAFF. The CDR3 region has the DNA TGTGCCAGCGAGACTATAAACACTGAAGCTTTCTTT.

This chain links TRBV15 with TRBJ1-2, with D possibly TRBD1 on 6 matching bases. This CDR3 comprises 15 residues. Deletions cut 2 bases from V and 4 bases from J, with 14 bases between. CDR1 and CDR2 from the germline V gene are LNHNV and YYDKDF (reference sequence). The CDR3 region has the DNA TGTGCCACCAGCAGACAAACAGGGTTTAGCTATGGCTACACCTTC. It codes for CATSRQTGFSYGYTF.

The rearrangement links TRBV22-1 to TRBJ1-6; TRBD1, the table's D call, was not compared with the DNA. TRBV22-1 is given as a pseudogene. This CDR3 is 15 amino acids long. CDR3 sequence (DNA): TGTGCCAGCAGACCATCGGACAGAGTAAATTCACCCCTCCACTTT. The encoded protein is CASRPSDRVNSPLHF.